Presented here are 30 T cell receptor beta chains from one specimen sequenced in a study of early T cells in non-severe SARS-CoV-2 infection. TCRdb independently ran MiXCR on the 5' RACE reads; one entry per CDR3 protein. Of 33,000 or so distinct CDR3 sequences in the sample, almost 6% were seen once. Sequenced sample: whole blood. These receptors were obtained from an adult who was a healthcare worker with PCR-confirmed SARS-CoV-2 infection or an uninfected control (not recorded which).

This clonotype was seen at least ten times. The CDR3: CATSRAVGVGTGELFF. CDR3 bases: TGTGCCACCAGCAGAGCCGTAGGGGTTGGGACCGGGGAGCTGTTTTTT. The chain links TRBV15 to TRBJ2-2; weak D call: TRBD1 (5 bases). V was clipped by 1 base and J by 5 bases, with 14 bases between them. Germline V CDR1 and CDR2: LNHNV, YYDKDF (reference sequence). The CDR3 totals 16 residues. The variable domain in full, completed from reference TRBV15 and TRBJ2-2, reads DAMVIQNPRYQVTQFGKPVTLSCSQTLNHNVMYWYQQKSSQAPKLLFHYYDKDFNNEADTPDNFQSRRPNTSFCFLDIRSPGLGDTAMYLCATSRAVGVGTGELFFGEGSRLTVL.

In this sample, this clonotype turned up many times. The chain employs TRBV20-1 and TRBJ2-5; unclear D gene. The germline V gene encodes CDR1 DFQATT and CDR2 SNEGSKA (reference sequence). CDR3 length equals 13 residues. V dropped 3 bases and J dropped 3 bases, with 11 bases sitting between them. The CDR3 here is CSASGQVEETQYF. The CDR3 DNA reads TGCAGTGCTAGTGGGCAGGTTGAAGAGACCCAGTACTTC.

This clonotype came up many times. The chain uses TRBV10-2 and TRBJ2-3, with 11 bases matching TRBD2. Unmatched junction bases numbered 5, after V lost 0 bases and J lost 3 bases. The CDR3 is 17 amino acids. Germline assignment: CDR1 WSHSY and CDR2 SAAADI. CDR3 region: CASSESKLAGGTDTQYF. As DNA, the CDR3 is TGCGCCAGCAGTGAGTCGAAGCTAGCGGGGGGTACAGATACGCAGTATTTT.

This clonotype occurred a few times. Sequence at one end of the junction differs from germline and may be a read error. The chain is built from TRBV28 and TRBJ2-7, with D perhaps TRBD1 (5 bases). This CDR3 has 15 amino acids. CDR1 and CDR2 (germline): MDHEN, SYDVKM. The CDR3 DNA follows: TGTGCCGGCAGTCCTCAGGGTGGTGGATCTAACGAGCAGTACTTC. Its protein is CAGSPQGGGSNEQYF.

In the case of this clonotype: A read error may explain this, as a much larger clone is one base away. CDR3 in amino acids: CSASLGHTVTNQPQHF. For the CDR3, the DNA is TGCAGTGCTAGTCTGGGACATACCGTAACAAATCAGCCCCAGCATTTT. The chain joins TRBV20-1 to TRBJ1-5, with a weak D call TRBD1 (6 bases). Per germline, CDR1 DFQATT and CDR2 SNEGSKA (reference sequence). V shed 3 bases and J shed 4 bases, with 19 bases lying between them. This CDR3 spans 16 amino acids.

Ten or more counts support this clonotype. V is TRBV4-2 and J is TRBJ1-2, with D possibly matching TRBD1 (6 bases). The germline V gene encodes CDR1 LGHNA and CDR2 YNFKEQ. The length of the CDR3 is 14 residues. V shed 3 bases and J shed 8 bases, with 16 bases lying between them. The DNA of the CDR3 is TGTGCCAGCAGCCAGCCGGCGGGGGCAGAAGGCTACACCTTC. Translation gives CASSQPAGAEGYTF.

This clonotype was picked up many times. The J gene is TRBJ2-7, the V gene TRBV20-1; D tentatively reads TRBD1 or TRBD2 (5 bases each). The CDR3 length is 14 residues. CDR1 is DFQATT and CDR2 is SNEGSKA in the germline V gene (reference sequence). This CDR3 is CSKGSGQGLYEQYF. In DNA, the CDR3 is TGCAGCAAGGGGTCGGGGCAGGGCCTCTACGAGCAGTACTTC.

This clonotype was recorded at least ten times. The chain uses TRBV6-5 and TRBJ1-2; D is undetermined. In germline, CDR1 is MNHEY, CDR2 SVGAGI. V was trimmed by 0 bases and J by 7 bases, leaving 15 bases between them. This CDR3 spans 15 amino acids. CDR3 in amino acids: CASSYSTTARSGYTF. The CDR3, as DNA: TGTGCCAGCAGTTACTCGACAACAGCAAGGAGTGGCTACACCTTC.

This clonotype was recorded at least ten times. The CDR3 region is CASSRTGNTEAFF. The CDR3 coding sequence is TGTGCCAGCAGCCGCACAGGAAACACTGAAGCTTTCTTT. The chain carries TRBV7-2 and TRBJ1-1, with D perhaps matching TRBD1 (5 bases). The CDR3 runs 13 residues. Trimming removed 5 bases at V and 2 bases at J, with 9 bases between. From germline, CDR1 is SGHTA and CDR2 FQGNSA. Variable domain in full (rest from reference TRBV7-2 and TRBJ1-1): GAGVSQSPSNKVTEKGKDVELRCDPISGHTALYWYRQSLGQGLEFLIYFQGNSAPDKSGLPSDRFSAERTGGSVSTLTIQRTQQEDSAVYLCASSRTGNTEAFFGQGTRLTVV.

This clonotype was observed many times. The V gene is TRBV10-3, the J gene TRBJ2-3; 7 bases match TRBD2. CDR1 is ENHRY and CDR2 is SYGVKD in the germline V gene. The CDR3 length is 13 residues. Unmatched junction bases numbered 6, after V lost 8 bases and J lost 4 bases. DNA of the CDR3: TGTGCCATCGACGGCGGGGGAGCAGATACGCAGTATTTT. Translated, it gives CAIDGGGADTQYF.

The CDR3 reads CASSQDLGGARTGELFF. DNA for the CDR3: TGCGCCAGCAGCCAAGATCTCGGCGGGGCGAGGACCGGGGAGCTGTTTTTT. The V gene is TRBV4-3, the J gene TRBJ2-2; a weak D match, TRBD2 (6 bases). Trimming pared 0 bases from V and 5 bases from J, leaving 16 bases between. The CDR3 is 17 amino acids. CDR1 LGHNA and CDR2 YSLEER come from the germline V gene.

This clonotype was seen a few times. The chain uses TRBV6-5 and TRBJ1-6, with a possible D match to TRBD1 (5 bases). Germline-derived CDR1 and CDR2 are MNHEY and SVGAGI. V lost 0 bases, J lost 9 bases, and 12 bases lay in between. The CDR3 runs to 15 residues. The CDR3 DNA reads as TGTGCCAGCAGTTACTCGCACGGTGGGGGTTCACCCCTCCACTTT. It yields the protein CASSYSHGGGSPLHF.

J is TRBJ2-7 and V is TRBV7-6, with 10 nucleotides matching TRBD1. The CDR3 has 16 residues. The germline V gene encodes CDR1 SGHVS and CDR2 FNYEAQ. Trimming removed 7 bases from V and 4 bases from J; junction bases left unmatched: 13. DNA for the CDR3: TGTGCCAGCACCCCCGGGGGGGACAGGGGACCATACGAGCAGTACTTC. Translated: CASTPGGDRGPYEQYF.

This clonotype was detected many times. This chain connects TRBV5-1 to TRBJ2-3; no clear D gene. The CDR3 runs to 16 residues. Germline CDR1 is SGHRS and CDR2 is YFSETQ. The germline V and J ends were trimmed by 3 bases and 0 bases, with 14 bases remaining between them. CDR3 coding DNA: TGCGCCAGCAGCTCCCTATTGACGTCTAGCACAGATACGCAGTATTTT. Its translation is CASSSLLTSSTDTQYF.

This clonotype was detected many times. This chain connects TRBV3-1 to TRBJ2-7, with TRBD2 identical over 9 bases. Germline assignment: CDR1 LGHDT and CDR2 YNNKEL (reference sequence). Germline trimming cut 3 bases from V and 7 bases from J; bases unmatched to any gene: 10. This CDR3 has 15 amino acids. The CDR3 here is CASSQVAGDRLEQYF. For the CDR3, the DNA is TGTGCCAGCAGCCAGGTAGCGGGAGACCGGTTGGAGCAGTACTTC.

This clonotype came up many times. V and J are TRBV12-3 or TRBV12-4 and TRBJ2-6, with D perhaps matching TRBD2 (6 bases). This CDR3 has 14 amino acids. V shed 6 bases and J shed 2 bases, with 8 bases lying between them. Here the CDR3 reads CASSTGAGANVLTF. The CDR3 DNA follows: TGTGCCAGCAGCACGGGGGCTGGGGCCAACGTCCTGACTTTC.

This clonotype was detected once. A much more abundant neighbour one base away suggests this may be a read error. This chain links TRBV12-3 or TRBV12-4 with TRBJ1-1; D uncertain. The ends were cut back, 7 bases at V and 0 bases at J, with 15 bases in the middle. The length of the CDR3 is 15 residues. CDR3 sequence reads: CASITRRRMNTEAFF. The CDR3, as DNA: TGTGCCAGCATCACCCGCAGGCGGATGAACACTGAAGCTTTCTTT.

This clonotype was found many times. The CDR3 here is CASSFVQIYEQYF. The CDR3 nucleotides are TGTGCCAGCAGCTTTGTACAGATCTACGAGCAGTACTTC. The chain links TRBV11-2 to TRBJ2-7, with D uncertain. Germline V CDR1 and CDR2: SGHAT, FQNNGV. The CDR3 totals 13 residues. Trimming took off 3 bases at V and 3 bases at J, with 9 bases between the two ends.

J is TRBJ1-2 and V is TRBV12-3 or TRBV12-4, with D possibly matching TRBD1 (5 bases). The CDR3 spans 12 residues. V was pared by 8 bases and J by 6 bases, with 13 bases between. The CDR3 sequence is CASGRVKHGYTF. In nucleotides, the CDR3 is TGTGCCAGCGGCAGGGTGAAGCATGGCTACACCTTC.

This clonotype was detected many times. The rearrangement joins TRBV7-8 to TRBJ2-1; D is undetermined. Trimming cost V 1 base and J 1 base, with 5 bases left between them. The length of the CDR3 is 14 residues. Germline V gene lookup returns CDR1 SGHVS and CDR2 FQNEAQ. CDR3 DNA: TGTGCCAGCAGCTTAGAGGGATCCTACAATGAGCAGTTCTTC. Its protein product is CASSLEGSYNEQFF.

This chain links TRBV18 with TRBJ2-2; 9 bases agree with TRBD2. The CDR3 is made up of 18 amino acids. The V segment lost 1 base and the J segment 3 bases; nucleotides outside the gene matches: 9. CDR1 and CDR2 from the germline V gene are KGHSH and LQKENI. The CDR3: CASSPRASGLADTGELFF. The CDR3 bases are TGTGCCAGCTCACCACGAGCTTCGGGACTAGCTGACACCGGGGAGCTGTTTTTT. Filled out from reference TRBV18 and TRBJ2-2, the complete variable domain reads NAGVMQNPRHLVRRRGQEARLRCSPMKGHSHVYWYRQLPEEGLKFMVYLQKENIIDESGMPKERFSAEFPKEGPSILRIQQVVRGDSAAYFCASSPRASGLADTGELFFGEGSRLTVL.

This clonotype was seen repeatedly, ten times or more. The gene calls are TRBV12-3 or TRBV12-4 and TRBJ2-1, with TRBD2 as a possible D gene (5 bases). Deletions cut 8 bases from V and 3 bases from J, with 14 bases between. CDR3 size: 14 residues. CDR3 DNA: TGTGCCAGCCGGGAACAGCCTAACTACAATGAGCAGTTCTTC. Amino acid sequence: CASREQPNYNEQFF.

This clonotype showed up many times. The genes are TRBV19 and TRBJ2-1; D gene unclear. Trimming removed 1 base at V and 0 bases at J, with 10 bases between. This CDR3 has 16 amino acids. Germline V lookup: CDR1 LNHDA, CDR2 SQIVND (reference sequence). The CDR3 DNA reads as TGTGCCAGTAGTATAGGACACCGAAGCTCCTACAATGAGCAGTTCTTC. Residues: CASSIGHRSSYNEQFF.

This clonotype was detected ten times or more. This sequence joins TRBV7-9 and TRBJ1-2; TRBD1 matches at 9 bases. The germline gives CDR1 SEHNR, CDR2 FQNEAQ (reference sequence). This CDR3 is 15 amino acids long. The V and J ends lost 5 bases and 4 bases, in that order; junction bases with no gene match: 8. The CDR3 protein is CASSTTQGALYGYTF. The CDR3 DNA is TGTGCCAGCAGCACAACACAGGGGGCCCTCTATGGCTACACCTTC.

This clonotype has ten or more counts. CDR3 coding DNA: TGTGCCACCAGTGACCCCGAGACGGGTGGCTACAATGAGCAGTTCTTC. This encodes CATSDPETGGYNEQFF. The V and J genes are TRBV24-1 and TRBJ2-1; D unclear. CDR1 is KGHDR and CDR2 is SFDVKD in the germline V gene. With 4 bases removed from V and 3 bases from J, the gap between germline ends came to 15 bases. The CDR3 is 16 amino acids.

This clonotype was seen at least ten times. J is TRBJ2-7 and V is TRBV20-1; no clear D. Trimming removed 6 bases at V and 7 bases at J, with 16 bases between. The germline gives CDR1 DFQATT, CDR2 SNEGSKA (reference sequence). This CDR3 contains 12 residues. The CDR3 DNA reads as TGCAGTGCCCTCATGGGGAAGAGAGAGCAGTACTTC. Translated, it gives CSALMGKREQYF.

This clonotype was recorded at least ten times. The chain has TRBV29-1 and TRBJ2-7; D is possibly TRBD1 or TRBD2 (5 bases each). The V gene lost 6 bases and the J gene lost 5 bases, with 11 bases spanning the gap. CDR1 is SQVTM and CDR2 is ANQGSEA in the germline V gene. The CDR3 has 11 amino acids. CDR3 sequence reads: CSVGWGNEQYF. CDR3 nucleotide sequence: TGCAGCGTAGGGTGGGGGAACGAGCAGTACTTC.

In this sample, this clonotype turned up many times. The chain has TRBV30 and TRBJ2-5; the match to TRBD2 covers 12 bases. The CDR3 is made up of 16 amino acids. CDR1 and CDR2 from the germline V gene are GTSNPN and SVGIG (reference sequence). With 1 base clipped from V and 2 bases from J, the junction kept 5 bases outside the gene matches. The CDR3 is CAWSAGTSGYQETQYF. The CDR3 region has the DNA TGTGCCTGGAGTGCAGGGACTAGCGGGTATCAAGAGACCCAGTACTTC.

The table lists this clonotype with many counts. The J gene is TRBJ1-6, the V gene TRBV6-5, with D maybe TRBD1 (5 bases). The V end was cut by 1 base, the J end by 6 bases, with 13 bases between. CDR1 and CDR2 (germline): MNHEY, SVGAGI. This CDR3 has 16 residues. In nucleotides, the CDR3 is TGTGCCAGCAGTTACTGGCGCAGGGCTGGTAATTCACCCCTCCACTTT. This gives the protein CASSYWRRAGNSPLHF.

The chain links TRBV3-1 to TRBJ1-2; the D is unclear. This CDR3 contains 13 residues. The germline gives CDR1 LGHDT, CDR2 YNNKEL (reference sequence). Trimming cost V 2 bases and J 7 bases, with 11 bases left between them. The CDR3 region is CASSQNTGVGYTF. CDR3 in DNA: TGTGCCAGCAGCCAAAATACCGGAGTTGGCTACACCTTC. The variable domain in full, with the rest retrieved from reference TRBV3-1 and TRBJ1-2, is DTAVSQTPKYLVTQMGNDKSIKCEQNLGHDTMYWYKQDSKKFLKIMFSYNNKELIINETVPNRFSPKSPDKAHLNLHINSLELGDSAVYFCASSQNTGVGYTFGSGTRLTVV.